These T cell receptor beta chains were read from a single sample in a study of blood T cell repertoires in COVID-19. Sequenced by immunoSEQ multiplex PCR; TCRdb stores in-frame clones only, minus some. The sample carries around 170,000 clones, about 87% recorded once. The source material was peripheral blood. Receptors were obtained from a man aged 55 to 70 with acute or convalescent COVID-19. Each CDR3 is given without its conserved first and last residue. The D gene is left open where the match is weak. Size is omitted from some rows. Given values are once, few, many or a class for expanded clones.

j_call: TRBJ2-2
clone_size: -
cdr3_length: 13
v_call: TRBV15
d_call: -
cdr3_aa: ATSGHRVRTGELF

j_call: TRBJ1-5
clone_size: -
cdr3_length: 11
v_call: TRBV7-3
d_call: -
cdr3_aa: ASSSQVGQPQH

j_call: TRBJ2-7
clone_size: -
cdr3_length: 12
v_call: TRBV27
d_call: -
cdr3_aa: ASSYRPGAYEQY

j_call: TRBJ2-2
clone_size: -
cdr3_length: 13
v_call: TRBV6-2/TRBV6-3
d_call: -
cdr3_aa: ASSYSIHGPGELF

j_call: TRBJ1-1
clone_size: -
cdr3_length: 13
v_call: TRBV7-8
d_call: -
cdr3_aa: ASSFSTEANTEAF

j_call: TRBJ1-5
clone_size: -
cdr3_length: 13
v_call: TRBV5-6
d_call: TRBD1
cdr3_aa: ASSLWQGDNQPQH

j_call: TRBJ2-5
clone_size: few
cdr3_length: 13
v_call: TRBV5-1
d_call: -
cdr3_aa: ASSLMANPQETQY

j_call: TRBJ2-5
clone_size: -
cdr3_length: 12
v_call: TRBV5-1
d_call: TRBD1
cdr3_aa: ASSSGQGWETQY

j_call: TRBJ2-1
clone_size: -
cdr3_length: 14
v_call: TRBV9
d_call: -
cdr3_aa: ASSVGSGSGGNEQF

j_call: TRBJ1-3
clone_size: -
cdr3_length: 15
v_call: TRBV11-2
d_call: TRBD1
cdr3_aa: ASSTSGTGGSGNTIY

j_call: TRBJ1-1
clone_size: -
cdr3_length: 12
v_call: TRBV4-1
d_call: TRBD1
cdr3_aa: ASSVQGGNTEAF

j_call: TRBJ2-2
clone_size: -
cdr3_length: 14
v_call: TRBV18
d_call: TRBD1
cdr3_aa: ASSPGTGGSTGELF

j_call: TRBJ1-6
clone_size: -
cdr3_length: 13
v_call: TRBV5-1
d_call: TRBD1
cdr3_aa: ASSLVQGASSPLH

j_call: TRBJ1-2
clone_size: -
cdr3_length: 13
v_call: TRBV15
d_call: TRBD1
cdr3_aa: ATSRAGTAPGGYT

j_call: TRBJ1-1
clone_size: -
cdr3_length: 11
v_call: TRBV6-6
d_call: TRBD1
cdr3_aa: ASSSQTGAEAF

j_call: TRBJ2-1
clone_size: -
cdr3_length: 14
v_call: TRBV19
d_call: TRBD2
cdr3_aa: ASIDRASGGVGEQF

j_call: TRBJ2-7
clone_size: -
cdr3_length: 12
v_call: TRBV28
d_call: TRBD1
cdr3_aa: ASSFTGQLYEQY

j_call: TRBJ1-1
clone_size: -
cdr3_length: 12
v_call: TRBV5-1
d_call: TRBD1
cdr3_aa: ASSLNRGDTEAF

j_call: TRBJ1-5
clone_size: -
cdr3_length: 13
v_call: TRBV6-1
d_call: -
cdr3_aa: ASSEEAGVGQPQH

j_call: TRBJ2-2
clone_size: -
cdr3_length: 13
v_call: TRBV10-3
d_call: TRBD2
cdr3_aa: AISESSGRIGELF

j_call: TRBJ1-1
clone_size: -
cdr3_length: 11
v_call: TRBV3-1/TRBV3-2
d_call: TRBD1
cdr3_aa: ASSRTGGLPAF

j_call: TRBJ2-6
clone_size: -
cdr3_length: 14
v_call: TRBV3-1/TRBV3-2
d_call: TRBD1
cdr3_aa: ASSRKTGAGANVLT

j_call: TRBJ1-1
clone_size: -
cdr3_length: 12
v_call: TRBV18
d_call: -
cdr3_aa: ASSPPVGDTEAF

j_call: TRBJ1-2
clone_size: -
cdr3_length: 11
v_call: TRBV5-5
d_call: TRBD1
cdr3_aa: ASSLGQSYGYT

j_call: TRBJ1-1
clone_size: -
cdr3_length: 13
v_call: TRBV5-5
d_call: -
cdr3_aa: ASSLVAGYGTEAF

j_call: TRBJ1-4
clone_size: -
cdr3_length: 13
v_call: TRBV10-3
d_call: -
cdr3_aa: AISESRAGDEKLF

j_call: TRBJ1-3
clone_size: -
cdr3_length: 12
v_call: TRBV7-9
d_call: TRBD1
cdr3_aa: ASSPGTAGNTIY

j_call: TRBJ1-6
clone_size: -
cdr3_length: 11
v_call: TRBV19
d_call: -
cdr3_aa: ASSAGGNSPLH

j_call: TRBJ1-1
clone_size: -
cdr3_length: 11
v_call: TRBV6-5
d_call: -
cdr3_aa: ASLLQGNTEAF

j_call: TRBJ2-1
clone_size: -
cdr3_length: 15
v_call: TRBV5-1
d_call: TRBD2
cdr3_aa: ASSALQLAGVYNEQF

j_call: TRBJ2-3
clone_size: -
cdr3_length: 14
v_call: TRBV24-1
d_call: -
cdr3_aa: ATSPPGTLGTDTQY

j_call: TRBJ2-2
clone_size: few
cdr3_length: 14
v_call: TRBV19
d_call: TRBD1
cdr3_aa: ATGIRRTGISGELF

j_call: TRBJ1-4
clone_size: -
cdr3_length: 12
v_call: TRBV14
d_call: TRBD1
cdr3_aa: ASSPRTGFEKLF

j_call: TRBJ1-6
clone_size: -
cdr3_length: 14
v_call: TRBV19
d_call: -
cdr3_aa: ASSRRGAHLNSPLH

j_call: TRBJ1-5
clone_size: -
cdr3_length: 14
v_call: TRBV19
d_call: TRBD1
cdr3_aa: ASTHTAGTGYQPQH

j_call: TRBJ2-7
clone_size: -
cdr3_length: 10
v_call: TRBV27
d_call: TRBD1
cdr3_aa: ASSPGGYEQY

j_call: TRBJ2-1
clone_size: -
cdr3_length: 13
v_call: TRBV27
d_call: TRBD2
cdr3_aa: ASTPPGLAGVAQF

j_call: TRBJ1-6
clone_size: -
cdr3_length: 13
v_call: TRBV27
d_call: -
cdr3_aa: ASSFMTRENSPLH

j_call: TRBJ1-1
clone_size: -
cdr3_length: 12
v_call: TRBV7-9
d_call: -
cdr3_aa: ASSSSGYNTEAF

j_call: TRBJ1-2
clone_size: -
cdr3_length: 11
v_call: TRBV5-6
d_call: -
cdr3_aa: ASSFGELGGYT

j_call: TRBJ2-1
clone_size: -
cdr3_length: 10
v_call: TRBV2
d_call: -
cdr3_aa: ASSSTGLEQF

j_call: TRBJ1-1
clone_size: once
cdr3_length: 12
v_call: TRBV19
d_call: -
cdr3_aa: ASSIPIGGTEAF

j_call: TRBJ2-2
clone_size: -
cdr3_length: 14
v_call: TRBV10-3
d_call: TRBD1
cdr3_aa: AISEGTGANTGELF

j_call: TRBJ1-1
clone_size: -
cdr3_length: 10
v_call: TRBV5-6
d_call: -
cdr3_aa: ASSFMNTEAF

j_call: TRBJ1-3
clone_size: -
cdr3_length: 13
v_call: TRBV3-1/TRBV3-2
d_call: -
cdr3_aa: ASSSSGFPGNTIY

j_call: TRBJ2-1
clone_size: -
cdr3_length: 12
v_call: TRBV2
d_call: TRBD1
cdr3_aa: ASSGQVAYNEQF

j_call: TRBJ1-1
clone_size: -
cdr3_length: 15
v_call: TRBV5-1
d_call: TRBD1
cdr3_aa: ASSSGTGTPRATEAF

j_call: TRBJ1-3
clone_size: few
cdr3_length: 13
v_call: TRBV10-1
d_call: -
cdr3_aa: ASSESTGSGNTIY

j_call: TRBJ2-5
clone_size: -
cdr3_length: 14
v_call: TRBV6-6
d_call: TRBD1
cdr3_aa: ASSPGGQGAKETQY

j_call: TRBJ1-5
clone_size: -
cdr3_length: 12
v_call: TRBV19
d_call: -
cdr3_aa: ASSLQGSNQPQH

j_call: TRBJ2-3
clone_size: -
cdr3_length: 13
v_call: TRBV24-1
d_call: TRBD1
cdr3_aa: ATSDVTGETDTQY

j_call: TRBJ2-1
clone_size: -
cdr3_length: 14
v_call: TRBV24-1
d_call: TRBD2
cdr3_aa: ATSDLEAGGHGEQF

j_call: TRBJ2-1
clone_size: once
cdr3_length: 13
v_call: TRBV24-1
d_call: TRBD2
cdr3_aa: ASSRGAMSGDEQF